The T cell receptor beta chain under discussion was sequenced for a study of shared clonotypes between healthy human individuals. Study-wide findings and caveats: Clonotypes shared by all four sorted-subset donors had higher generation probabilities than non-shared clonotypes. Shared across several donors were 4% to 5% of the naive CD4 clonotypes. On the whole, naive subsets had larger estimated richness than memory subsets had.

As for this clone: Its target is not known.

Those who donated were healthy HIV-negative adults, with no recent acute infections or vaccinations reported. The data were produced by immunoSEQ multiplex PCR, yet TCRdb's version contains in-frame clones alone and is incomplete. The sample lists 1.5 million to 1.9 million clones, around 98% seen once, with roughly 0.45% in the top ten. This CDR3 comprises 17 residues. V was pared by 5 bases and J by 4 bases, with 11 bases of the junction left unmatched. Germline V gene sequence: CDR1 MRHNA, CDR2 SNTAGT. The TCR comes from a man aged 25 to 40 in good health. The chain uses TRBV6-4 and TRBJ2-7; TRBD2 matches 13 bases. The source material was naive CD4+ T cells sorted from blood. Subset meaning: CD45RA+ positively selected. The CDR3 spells CASSTWVLAGGIYEQYF. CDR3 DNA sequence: TGTGCCAGCAGTACCTGGGTACTAGCGGGAGGGATATACGAGCAGTACTTC.